This is a list of T cell receptor beta chains from one sample in a study of CD8 T cells in Susac syndrome. TCRdb called the immunoSEQ multiplex PCR reads again in MiXCR, with one record for every CDR3 protein. The profile shows 50,000 to 55,000 distinct CDR3 sequences, 95% of them singletons. What was sequenced was CD8+ T cells from PBMCs. The source of these receptors is a human donor with Susac syndrome. Both conserved end residues are part of each CDR3. A D gene is named only where the DNA matches it firmly. Clone size is not always given. Where it is, it says once, few, many or a class for expanded clones.

j_call d_call v_call clone_size cdr3_aa cdr3_nt
TRBJ1-1 NA TRBV5-1 NA CASSLSQNTEAFF TGCGCCAGCAGCTTGTCACAAAACACTGAAGCTTTCTTT
TRBJ2-1 TRBD2 TRBV27 NA CASSPGAGGLRNEQFF TGTGCCAGCAGTCCCGGAGCGGGGGGGCTGAGGAATGAGCAGTTCTTC
TRBJ1-2 NA TRBV12-3/TRBV12-4 NA CASSLAFSNYGYTF TGTGCCAGCAGTTTGGCTTTTTCTAACTATGGCTACACCTTC
TRBJ1-1 NA TRBV29-1 NA CSVERPDSTEAFF TGCAGCGTTGAAAGGCCGGACAGCACTGAAGCTTTCTTT
TRBJ1-5 NA TRBV19 NA CASSIGVSNQPQHF TGTGCCAGTAGTATTGGGGTTTCTAATCAGCCCCAGCATTTT
TRBJ2-1 TRBD2 TRBV9 NA CASSVWSGGRDDNEQFF TGTGCCAGCAGCGTATGGTCCGGGGGGAGGGACGACAATGAGCAGTTCTTC
TRBJ1-1 NA TRBV29-1 NA CSVASTNTEAFF TGCAGCGTTGCGAGTACGAACACTGAAGCTTTCTTT
TRBJ1-1 NA TRBV12-3/TRBV12-4 NA CASSPVGRANTEAFF TGTGCCAGCAGTCCTGTTGGACGGGCGAACACTGAAGCTTTCTTT
TRBJ1-5 NA TRBV7-9 NA CASSLGWGSNQPQHF TGTGCCAGCAGCTTAGGGTGGGGGTCAAATCAGCCCCAGCATTTT
TRBJ1-2 NA TRBV6-5 NA CASSFQGSDGYTF TGTGCCAGCAGTTTCCAGGGATCGGATGGCTACACCTTC
TRBJ2-2 TRBD1 TRBV4-2 NA CASSRDRGPGELFF TGTGCCAGCAGCCGGGACAGGGGGCCCGGGGAGCTGTTTTTT
TRBJ2-7 TRBD1 TRBV9 NA CASSVTGATYEQYF TGTGCCAGCAGCGTGACAGGGGCCACCTACGAGCAGTACTTC
TRBJ2-5 NA TRBV20-1 NA CSARATGSLGETQYF TGCAGTGCTAGAGCCACCGGGAGTCTCGGCGAGACCCAGTACTTC
TRBJ2-7 NA TRBV27 NA CASSLSGSQYEQYF TGTGCCAGCAGTTTATCAGGGTCTCAGTACGAGCAGTACTTC
TRBJ1-2 NA TRBV29-1 NA CSVGGDGYTF TGCAGCGTTGGAGGGGATGGCTACACCTTC
TRBJ2-7 TRBD2 TRBV18 NA CASSPRLAGGPYEQYF TGTGCCAGCTCACCACGGCTCGCGGGGGGGCCCTACGAGCAGTACTTC
TRBJ1-5 NA TRBV9 NA CASSVDGSNQPQHF TGTGCCAGCAGCGTAGATGGTAGCAATCAGCCCCAGCATTTT
TRBJ2-1 NA TRBV5-4 NA CASSLEAQLYNERQFF TGTGCCAGCAGCTTGGAGGCCCAACTATACAATGAGCGGCAGTTCTTC
TRBJ1-6 NA TRBV3-1 NA CASSQDVVSPLHF TGTGCCAGCAGCCAAGATGTAGTTTCACCCCTCCACTTT
TRBJ2-1 NA TRBV7-9 NA CASSLSGAELGGIEQFF TGTGCCAGCAGCTTATCAGGGGCCGAACTGGGAGGGATAGAGCAGTTCTTC
TRBJ1-6 NA TRBV19 once CASSLMSRQPESPLHF TGTGCCAGTAGTCTAATGTCCCGCCAGCCAGAATCACCCCTCCACTTT
TRBJ2-7 NA TRBV30 NA CAWEEHYEQYF TGTGCCTGGGAGGAGCACTACGAGCAGTACTTC
TRBJ2-7 NA TRBV20-1 NA CSARTGGGDEQYF TGCAGTGCTAGAACCGGGGGAGGCGACGAGCAGTACTTC
TRBJ1-4 NA TRBV19 NA CASSTSRDRNEKLFF TGTGCCAGTAGTACGTCCCGCGACAGAAATGAAAAACTGTTTTTT
TRBJ2-3 TRBD2 TRBV6-5 NA CTSRTSGGALDTQYF TGTACCAGCAGAACGAGCGGGGGGGCCTTAGATACGCAGTATTTT
TRBJ1-2 NA TRBV19 NA CASSAPPTRRGANYGYTF TGTGCCAGTAGTGCCCCACCTACCCGCCGGGGGGCTAACTATGGCTACACCTTC
TRBJ2-7 NA TRBV19 NA CASSYAGLASEQYF TGTGCCAGTAGCTATGCTGGGCTAGCTTCCGAGCAGTACTTC
TRBJ2-4 TRBD2 TRBV5-4 NA CASSSGGNIQYF TGTGCCAGCAGCTCCGGGGGGAACATTCAGTACTTC
TRBJ1-1 NA TRBV7-9 once CASSPVHWGNTEAFF TGTGCCAGCAGCCCCGTACATTGGGGGAACACTGAAGCTTTCTTT
TRBJ2-3 NA TRBV4-3 NA CASSSGGTDTQYF TGCGCCAGCAGCTCAGGGGGCACAGATACGCAGTATTTT
TRBJ1-2 NA TRBV27 once CASSLSGSSNYGYTF TGTGCCAGCAGTTTAAGCGGCAGTTCTAACTATGGCTACACCTTC
TRBJ2-1 NA TRBV24-1 NA CATSDLGGGLNEQFF TGTGCCACCAGTGATTTAGGGGGGGGGCTCAATGAGCAGTTCTTC
TRBJ2-3 NA TRBV5-6 NA CASSYSTDTQYF TGTGCCAGCAGCTACAGCACAGATACGCAGTATTTT
TRBJ2-5 NA TRBV3-1 NA CASSYRVETQYF TGTGCCAGCAGCTACAGGGTCGAGACCCAGTACTTC
TRBJ2-2 TRBD1 TRBV20-1 NA CSARDIRQGAISSDTGELFF TGCAGTGCTAGAGATATTCGACAGGGGGCTATTTCATCGGACACCGGGGAGCTGTTTTTT
TRBJ1-6 NA TRBV18 NA CASSPLRVSPLHF TGTGCCAGCTCACCACTGCGAGTTTCACCCCTCCACTTT
TRBJ2-5 NA TRBV24-1 NA CATSDPGHDQETQYF TGTGCCACCAGTGACCCGGGACACGACCAAGAGACCCAGTACTTC
TRBJ2-1 NA TRBV30 NA CAWTTGFHNEQFF TGTGCCTGGACAACGGGTTTTCACAATGAGCAGTTCTTC
TRBJ2-5 TRBD1 TRBV9 NA CASSPWTGEETQYF TGTGCCAGCAGCCCCTGGACAGGGGAAGAGACCCAGTACTTC
TRBJ1-6 TRBD1 TRBV27 NA CASSFSADRRSPLHF TGTGCCAGCAGTTTTAGCGCGGACAGGAGGTCACCCCTCCACTTT
TRBJ1-2 TRBD1 TRBV29-1 NA CSATDRANFYGYTF TGCAGCGCTACGGACAGGGCCAACTTCTATGGCTACACCTTC
TRBJ2-5 TRBD2 TRBV29-1 NA CSVLAGGPTETQYF TGCAGCGTCCTAGCGGGGGGGCCGACGGAGACCCAGTACTTC
TRBJ2-7 TRBD1 TRBV7-2 NA CASTPLWDRVNEQYF TGTGCCAGCACCCCCCTATGGGACAGGGTAAACGAGCAGTACTTC
TRBJ1-2 NA TRBV25-1 NA CASSELTADYGYTF TGTGCCAGCAGTGAATTGACAGCCGACTATGGCTACACCTTC